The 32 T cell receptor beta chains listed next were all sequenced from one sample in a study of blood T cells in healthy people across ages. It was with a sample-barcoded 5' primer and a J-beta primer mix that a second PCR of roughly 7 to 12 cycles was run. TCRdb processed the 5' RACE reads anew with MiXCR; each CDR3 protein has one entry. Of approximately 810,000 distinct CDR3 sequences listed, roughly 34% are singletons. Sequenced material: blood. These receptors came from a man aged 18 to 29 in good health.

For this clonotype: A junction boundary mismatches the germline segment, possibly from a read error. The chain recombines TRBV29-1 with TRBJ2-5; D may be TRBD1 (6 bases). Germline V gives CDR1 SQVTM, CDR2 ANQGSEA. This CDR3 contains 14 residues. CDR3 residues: CSVERTEYQETRYF. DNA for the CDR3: TGCAGCGTTGAGAGGACAGAGTACCAAGAGACCCGGTACTTC.

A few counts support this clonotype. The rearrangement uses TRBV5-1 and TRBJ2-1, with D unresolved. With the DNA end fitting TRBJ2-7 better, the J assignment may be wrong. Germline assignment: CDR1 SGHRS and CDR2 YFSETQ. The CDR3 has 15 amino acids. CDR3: CASSLTGYSYNEQYF. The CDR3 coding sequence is TGCGCCAGCAGCTTGACGGGCTACTCCTACAATGAGCAGTACTTC.

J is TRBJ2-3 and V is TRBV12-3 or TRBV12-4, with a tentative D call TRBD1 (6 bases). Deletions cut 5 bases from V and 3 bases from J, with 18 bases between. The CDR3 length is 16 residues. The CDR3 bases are TGTGCCAGCAGTCTTTACTCCGACAGGACGACAGATACGCAGTATTTT. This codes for CASSLYSDRTTDTQYF.

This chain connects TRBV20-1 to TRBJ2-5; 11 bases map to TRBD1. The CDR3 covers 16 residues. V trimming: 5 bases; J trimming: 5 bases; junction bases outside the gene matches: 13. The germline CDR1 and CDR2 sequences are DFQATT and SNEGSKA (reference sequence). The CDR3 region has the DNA TGCAGTGCTCCCCAGTGGGACAGGGGGTTATTTGAGACCCAGTACTTC. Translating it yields CSAPQWDRGLFETQYF.

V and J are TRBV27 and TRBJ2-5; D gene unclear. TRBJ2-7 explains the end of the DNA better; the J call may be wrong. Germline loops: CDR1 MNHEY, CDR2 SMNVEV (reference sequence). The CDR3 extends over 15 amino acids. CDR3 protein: CASSKKWVESYEQYF. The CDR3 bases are TGTGCCAGCAGTAAAAAGTGGGTAGAATCCTACGAGCAGTACTTC.

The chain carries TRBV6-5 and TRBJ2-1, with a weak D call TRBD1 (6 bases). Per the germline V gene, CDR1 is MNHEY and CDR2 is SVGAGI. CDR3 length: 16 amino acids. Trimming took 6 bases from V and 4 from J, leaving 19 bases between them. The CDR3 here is CASRRGGRRIYNEQFF. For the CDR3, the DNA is TGTGCCAGCAGACGAGGGGGACGACGAATATACAATGAGCAGTTCTTC.

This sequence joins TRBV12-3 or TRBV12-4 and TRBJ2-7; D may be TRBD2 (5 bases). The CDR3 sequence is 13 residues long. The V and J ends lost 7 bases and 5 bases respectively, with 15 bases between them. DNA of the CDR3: TGTGCCAGCACTTCGGGGATCGGGGACGAGCAGTACTTC. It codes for CASTSGIGDEQYF.

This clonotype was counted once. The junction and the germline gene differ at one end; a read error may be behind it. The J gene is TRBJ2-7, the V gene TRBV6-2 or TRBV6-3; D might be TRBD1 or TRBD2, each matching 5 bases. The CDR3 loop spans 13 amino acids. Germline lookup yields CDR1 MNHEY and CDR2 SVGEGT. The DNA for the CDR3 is TGTACCAGCAGTTATGCGTGGGGGAACGAGCAGTACTTC. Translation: CTSSYAWGNEQYF.

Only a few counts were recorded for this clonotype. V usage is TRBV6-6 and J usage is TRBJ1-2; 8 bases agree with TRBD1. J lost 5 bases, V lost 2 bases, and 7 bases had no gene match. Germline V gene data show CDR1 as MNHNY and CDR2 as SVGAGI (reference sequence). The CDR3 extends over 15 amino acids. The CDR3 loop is CASSYVGQGNYGYTF. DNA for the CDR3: TGTGCCAGCAGTTACGTTGGACAGGGAAATTATGGCTACACCTTC.

The CDR3 region has the DNA TGTGCCAGCAGCGGGGAGACGGAGAAAACCTACGAGCAGTACTTC. The encoded protein is CASSGETEKTYEQYF. The chain employs TRBV9 and TRBJ2-7; D possibly corresponds to TRBD2 (5 bases). From germline, CDR1 is SGDLS and CDR2 YYNGEE. The ends were cut back, 3 bases at V and 2 bases at J, with 15 bases in the middle. This CDR3 has 15 residues.

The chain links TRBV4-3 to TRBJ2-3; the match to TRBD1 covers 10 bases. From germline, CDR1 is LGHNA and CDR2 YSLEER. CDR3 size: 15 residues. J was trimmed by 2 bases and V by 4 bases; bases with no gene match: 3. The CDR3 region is CASSRTGGHTDTQYF. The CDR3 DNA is TGCGCCAGCAGCCGGACAGGGGGTCACACAGATACGCAGTATTTT.

The chain's CDR3 is CAIRGQDGTGQFF. The CDR3 nucleotides read TGTGCCATCAGAGGCCAGGACGGCACCGGGCAGTTCTTC. J is TRBJ2-1 and V is TRBV10-3; no clear D. V was clipped by 6 bases and J by 12 bases, with 18 bases between them. The germline CDR1 and CDR2 sequences are ENHRY and SYGVKD. This CDR3 region has 13 residues.

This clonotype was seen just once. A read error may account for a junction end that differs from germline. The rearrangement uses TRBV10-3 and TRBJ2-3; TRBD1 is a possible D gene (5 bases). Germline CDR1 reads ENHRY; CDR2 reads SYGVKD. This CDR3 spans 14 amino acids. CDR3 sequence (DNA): TGTGTCATCAGTCCTTCCACAGGCTCCGATACGCAGTATTTT. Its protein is CVISPSTGSDTQYF.

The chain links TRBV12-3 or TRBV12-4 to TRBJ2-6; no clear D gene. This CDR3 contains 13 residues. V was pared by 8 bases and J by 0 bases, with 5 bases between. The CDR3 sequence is CASGPSGANVLTF. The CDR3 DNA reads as TGTGCCAGCGGACCCTCTGGGGCCAACGTCCTGACTTTC.

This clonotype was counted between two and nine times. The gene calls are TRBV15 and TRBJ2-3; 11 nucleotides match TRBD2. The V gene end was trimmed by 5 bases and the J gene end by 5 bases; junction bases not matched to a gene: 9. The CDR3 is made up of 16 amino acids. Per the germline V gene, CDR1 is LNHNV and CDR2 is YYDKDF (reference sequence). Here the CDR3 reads CATSAHSGGELDTQYF. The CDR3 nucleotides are TGTGCCACCAGCGCGCATAGCGGGGGGGAGTTAGATACGCAGTATTTT.

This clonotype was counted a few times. CDR3 in amino acids: CASSVSGTYGYTF. In nucleotides, the CDR3 is TGTGCCAGCAGCGTATCAGGGACCTATGGCTACACCTTC. The chain employs TRBV7-2 and TRBJ1-2, with a possible D match to TRBD1 (5 bases). Looked up from germline, CDR1 is SGHTA and CDR2 is FQGNSA. The CDR3 consists of 13 residues. Trimming stripped 5 bases from V and 4 bases from J, with 11 bases between.

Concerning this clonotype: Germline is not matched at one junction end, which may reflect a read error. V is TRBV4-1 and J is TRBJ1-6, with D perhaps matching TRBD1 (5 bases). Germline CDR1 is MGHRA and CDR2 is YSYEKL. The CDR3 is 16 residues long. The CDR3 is CASSRGTGVGYSPPHF. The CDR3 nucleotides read TGCGCCAGCAGCCGGGGCACCGGGGTCGGTTATTCACCCCCCCACTTT.

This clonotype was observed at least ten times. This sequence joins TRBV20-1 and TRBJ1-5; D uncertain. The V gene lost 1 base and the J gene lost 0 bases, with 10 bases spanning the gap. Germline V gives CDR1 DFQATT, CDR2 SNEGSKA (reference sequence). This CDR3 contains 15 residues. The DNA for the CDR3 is TGCAGTGCTAGAGGTGGCAGCGATAGCAATCAGCCCCAGCATTTT. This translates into CSARGGSDSNQPQHF.

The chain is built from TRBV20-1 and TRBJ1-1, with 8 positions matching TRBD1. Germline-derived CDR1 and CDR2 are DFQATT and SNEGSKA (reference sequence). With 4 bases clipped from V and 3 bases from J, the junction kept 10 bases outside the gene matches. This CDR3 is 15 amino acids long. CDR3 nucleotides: TGCAGTGCTACGGGACAGGTCCTCGGGGACACTGAAGCTTTCTTT. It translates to CSATGQVLGDTEAFF.

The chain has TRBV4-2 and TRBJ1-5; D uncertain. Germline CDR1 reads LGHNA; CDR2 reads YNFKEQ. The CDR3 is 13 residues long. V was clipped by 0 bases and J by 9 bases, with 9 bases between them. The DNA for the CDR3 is TGTGCCAGCAGCCAAGAAGAATCTGGGCCCCAGCATTTT. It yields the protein CASSQEESGPQHF.

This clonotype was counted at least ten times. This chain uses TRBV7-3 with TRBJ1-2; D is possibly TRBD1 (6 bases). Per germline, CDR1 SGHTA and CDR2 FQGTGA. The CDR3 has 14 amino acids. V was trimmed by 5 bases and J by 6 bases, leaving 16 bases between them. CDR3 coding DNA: TGTGCCAGCAGCGAAGGGGGTAAAGGAGATGGCTACACCTTC. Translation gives CASSEGGKGDGYTF. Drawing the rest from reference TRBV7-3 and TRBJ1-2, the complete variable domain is GAGVSQTPSNKVTEKGKYVELRCDPISGHTALYWYRQSLGQGPEFLIYFQGTGAADDSGLPNDRFFAVRPEGSVSTLKIQRTERGDSAVYLCASSEGGKGDGYTFGSGTRLTVV.

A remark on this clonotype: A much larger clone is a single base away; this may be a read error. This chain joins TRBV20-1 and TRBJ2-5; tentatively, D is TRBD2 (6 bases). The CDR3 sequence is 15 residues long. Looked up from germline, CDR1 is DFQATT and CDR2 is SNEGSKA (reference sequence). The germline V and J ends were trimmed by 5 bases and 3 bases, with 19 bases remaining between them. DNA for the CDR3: TGCAGTGCTGGGTCACGGTGGGGGGAGGAAGAGACCCAGTACTTC. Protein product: CSAGSRWGEEETQYF.

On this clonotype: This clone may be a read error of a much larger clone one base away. The CDR3 DNA reads as TGTGCCAGCAGCCACAACAGGGAGAACCTTCATTCCTACGAGCAGTTCTTC. This sequence encodes CASSHNRENLHSYEQFF. V and J are TRBV7-2 and TRBJ2-1; tentatively, D is TRBD1 (6 bases). Germline CDR1 and CDR2: SGHTA and FQGNSA. CDR3 size: 17 residues. The V end lost 5 bases, the J end lost 10 bases, and 27 bases lay between the germline ends.

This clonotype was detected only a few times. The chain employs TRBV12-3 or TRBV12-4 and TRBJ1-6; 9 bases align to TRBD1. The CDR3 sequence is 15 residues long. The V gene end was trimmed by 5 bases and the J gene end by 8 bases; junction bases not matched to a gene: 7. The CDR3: CASSSTGTGYSPLHF. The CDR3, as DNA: TGTGCCAGCAGTAGTACCGGGACAGGGTATTCACCCCTCCACTTT.

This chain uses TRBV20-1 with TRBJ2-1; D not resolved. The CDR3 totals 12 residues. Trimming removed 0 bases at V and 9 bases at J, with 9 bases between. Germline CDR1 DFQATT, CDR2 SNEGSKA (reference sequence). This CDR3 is CSARDLLAEQFF. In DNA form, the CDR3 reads TGCAGTGCTAGAGATCTCCTCGCTGAGCAGTTCTTC.

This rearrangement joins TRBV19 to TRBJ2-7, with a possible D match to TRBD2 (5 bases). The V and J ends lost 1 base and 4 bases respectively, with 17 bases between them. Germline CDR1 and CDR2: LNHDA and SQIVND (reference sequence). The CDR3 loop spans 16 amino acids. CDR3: CASSIGPAESIYEQYF. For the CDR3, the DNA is TGTGCCAGTAGTATAGGTCCAGCGGAGAGCATTTACGAGCAGTACTTC.

CDR3 sequence: CASSPQTGGGPNEQFF. CDR3 nucleotide sequence: TGTGCCAGCAGCCCCCAAACTGGCGGGGGCCCCAATGAGCAGTTCTTC. This chain links TRBV7-2 with TRBJ2-1; D may be TRBD2 (7 bases). This CDR3 is built from 16 residues. Germline V lookup: CDR1 SGHTA, CDR2 FQGNSA. Trimming stripped 5 bases from V and 6 bases from J, with 20 bases between.

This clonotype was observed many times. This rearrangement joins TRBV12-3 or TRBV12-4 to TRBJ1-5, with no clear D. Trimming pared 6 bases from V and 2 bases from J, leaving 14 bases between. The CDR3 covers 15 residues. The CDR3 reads CASSPDGPGNQPQHF. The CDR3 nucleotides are TGTGCCAGCAGCCCGGACGGGCCTGGCAATCAGCCCCAGCATTTT.

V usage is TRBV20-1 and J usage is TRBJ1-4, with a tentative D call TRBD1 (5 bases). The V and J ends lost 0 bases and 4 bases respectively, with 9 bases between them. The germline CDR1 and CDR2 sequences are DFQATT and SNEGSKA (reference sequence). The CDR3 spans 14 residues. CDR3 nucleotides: TGCAGTGCTAGAGAAAGGGGCCATAATGAAAAACTGTTTTTT. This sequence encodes CSARERGHNEKLFF.

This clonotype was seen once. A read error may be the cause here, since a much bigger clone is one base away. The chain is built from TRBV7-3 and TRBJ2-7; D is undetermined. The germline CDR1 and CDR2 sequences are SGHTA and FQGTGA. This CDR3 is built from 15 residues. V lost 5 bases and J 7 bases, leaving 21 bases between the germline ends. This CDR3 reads CASSPTPSDRHEQYF. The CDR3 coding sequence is TGTGCCAGCAGCCCAACACCGTCCGACCGCCATGAGCAGTACTTC. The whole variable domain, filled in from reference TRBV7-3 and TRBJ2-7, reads GAGVSQTPSNKVTEKGKYVELRCDPISGHTALYWYRQSLGQGPEFLIYFQGTGAADDSGLPNDRFFAVRPEGSVSTLKIQRTERGDSAVYLCASSPTPSDRHEQYFGPGTRLTVT.

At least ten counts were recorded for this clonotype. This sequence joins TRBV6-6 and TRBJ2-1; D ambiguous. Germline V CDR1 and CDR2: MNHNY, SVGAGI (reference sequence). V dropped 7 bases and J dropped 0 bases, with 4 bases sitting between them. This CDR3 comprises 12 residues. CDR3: CASKNSYNEQFF. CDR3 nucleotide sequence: TGTGCCAGCAAGAACTCCTACAATGAGCAGTTCTTC.

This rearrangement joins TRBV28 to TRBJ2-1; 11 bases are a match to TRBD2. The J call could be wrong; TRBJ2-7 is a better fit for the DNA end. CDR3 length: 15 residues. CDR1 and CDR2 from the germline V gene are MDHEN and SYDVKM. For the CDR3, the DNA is TGTGCCAGCAGGCTGGGACTAGCGGCTCACAATGAGCAGTACTTC. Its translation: CASRLGLAAHNEQYF.